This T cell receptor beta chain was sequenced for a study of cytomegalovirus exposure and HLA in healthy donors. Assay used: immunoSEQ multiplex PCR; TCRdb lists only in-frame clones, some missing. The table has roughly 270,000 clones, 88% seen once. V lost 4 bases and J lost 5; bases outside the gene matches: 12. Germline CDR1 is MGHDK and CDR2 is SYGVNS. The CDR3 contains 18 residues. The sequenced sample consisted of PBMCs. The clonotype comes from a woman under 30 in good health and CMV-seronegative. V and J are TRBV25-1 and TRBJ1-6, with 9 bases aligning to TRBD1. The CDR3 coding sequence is TGTGCCAGCAGTGGGTCGCCCGGGACAGGGTTTAATAATTCACCCCTCCACTTT. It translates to CASSGSPGTGFNNSPLHF.